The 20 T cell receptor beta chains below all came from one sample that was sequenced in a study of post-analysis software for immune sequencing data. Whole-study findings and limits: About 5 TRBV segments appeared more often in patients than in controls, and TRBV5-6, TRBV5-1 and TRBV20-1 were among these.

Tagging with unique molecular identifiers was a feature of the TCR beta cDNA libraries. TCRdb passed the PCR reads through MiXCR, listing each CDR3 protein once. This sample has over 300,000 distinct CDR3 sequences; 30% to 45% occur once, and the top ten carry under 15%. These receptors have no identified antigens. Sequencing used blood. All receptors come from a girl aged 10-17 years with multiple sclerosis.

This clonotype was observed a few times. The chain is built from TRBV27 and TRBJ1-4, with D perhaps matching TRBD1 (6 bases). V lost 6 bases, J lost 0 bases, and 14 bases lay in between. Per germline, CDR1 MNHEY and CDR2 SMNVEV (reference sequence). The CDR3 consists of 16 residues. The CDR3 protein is CASSLSGGTTNEKLFF. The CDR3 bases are TGTGCCAGCAGCTTGAGTGGGGGCACAACTAATGAAAAACTGTTTTTT.

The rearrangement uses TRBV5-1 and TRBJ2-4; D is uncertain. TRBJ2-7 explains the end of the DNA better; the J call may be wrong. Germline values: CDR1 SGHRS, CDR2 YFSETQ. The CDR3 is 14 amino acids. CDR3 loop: CASSLQPLENEQYF. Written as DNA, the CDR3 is TGCGCCAGCAGCTTGCAGCCCCTAGAGAACGAGCAGTACTTC.

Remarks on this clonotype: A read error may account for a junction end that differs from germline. CDR3 in DNA: TGTGCTAGCAGTGAATGGGATGAAGGAGGGGCCGCCTACGAGCAGTACTTC. Residues: CASSEWDEGGAAYEQYF. V usage is TRBV25-1 and J usage is TRBJ2-7; possible D gene TRBD2, 6 bases. The length of the CDR3 is 17 residues. CDR1 is MGHDK and CDR2 is SYGVNS in the germline V gene.

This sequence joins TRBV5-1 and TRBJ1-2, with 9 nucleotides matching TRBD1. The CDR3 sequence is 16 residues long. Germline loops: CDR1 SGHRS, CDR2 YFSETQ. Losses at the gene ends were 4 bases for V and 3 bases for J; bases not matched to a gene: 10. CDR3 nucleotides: TGCGCCAGCAGCATACTACCGGGACAGGGAGACTATGGCTACACCTTC. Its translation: CASSILPGQGDYGYTF.

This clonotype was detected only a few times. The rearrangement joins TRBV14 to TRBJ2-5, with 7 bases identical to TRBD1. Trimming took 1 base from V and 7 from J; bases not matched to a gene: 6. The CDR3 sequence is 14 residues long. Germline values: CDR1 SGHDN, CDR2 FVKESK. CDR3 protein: CASSQVDREGTQYF. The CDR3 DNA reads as TGTGCCAGCAGCCAAGTTGACAGGGAAGGGACCCAGTACTTC.

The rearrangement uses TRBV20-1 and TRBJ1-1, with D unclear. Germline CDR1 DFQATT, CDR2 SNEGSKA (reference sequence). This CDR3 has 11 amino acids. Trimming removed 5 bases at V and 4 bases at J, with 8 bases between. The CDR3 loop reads CSAHRITEAFF. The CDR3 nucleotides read TGCAGTGCTCACCGGATCACTGAAGCTTTCTTT.

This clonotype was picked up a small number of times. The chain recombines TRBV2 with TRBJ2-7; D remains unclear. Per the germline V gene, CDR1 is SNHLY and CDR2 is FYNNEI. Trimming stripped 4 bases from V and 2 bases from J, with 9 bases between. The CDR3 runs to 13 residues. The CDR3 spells CASSGNRPYEQYF. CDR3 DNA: TGTGCCAGCAGTGGAAACAGACCCTACGAGCAGTACTTC.

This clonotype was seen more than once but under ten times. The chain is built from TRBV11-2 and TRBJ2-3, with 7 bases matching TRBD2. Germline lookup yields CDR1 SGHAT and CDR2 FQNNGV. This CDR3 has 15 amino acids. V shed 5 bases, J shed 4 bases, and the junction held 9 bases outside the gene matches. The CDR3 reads CASSLISGDPDTQYF. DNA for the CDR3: TGTGCCAGCAGCCTTATCAGCGGGGACCCAGATACGCAGTATTTT.

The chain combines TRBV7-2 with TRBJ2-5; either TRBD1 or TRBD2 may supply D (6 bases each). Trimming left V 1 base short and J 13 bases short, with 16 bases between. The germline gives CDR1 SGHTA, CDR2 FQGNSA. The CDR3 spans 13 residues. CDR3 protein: CASSLEGGYERYF. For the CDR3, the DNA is TGTGCCAGCAGCTTAGAGGGGGGCTACGAGCGGTACTTC.

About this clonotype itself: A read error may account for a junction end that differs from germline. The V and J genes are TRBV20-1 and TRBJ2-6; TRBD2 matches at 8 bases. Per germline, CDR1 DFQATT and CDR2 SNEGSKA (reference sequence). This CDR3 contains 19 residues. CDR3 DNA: TGCAGTGCTACTCTTATCCCGGGGGGGGATCCCCCTGGGGCCGACGTCCTGACTTTC. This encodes CSATLIPGGDPPGADVLTF.

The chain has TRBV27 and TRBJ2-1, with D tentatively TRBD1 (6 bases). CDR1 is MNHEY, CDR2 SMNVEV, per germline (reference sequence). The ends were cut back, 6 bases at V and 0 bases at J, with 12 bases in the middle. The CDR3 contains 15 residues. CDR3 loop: CASRNRVGSYNEQFF. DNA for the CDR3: TGTGCCAGCAGAAACAGGGTAGGCTCCTACAATGAGCAGTTCTTC.

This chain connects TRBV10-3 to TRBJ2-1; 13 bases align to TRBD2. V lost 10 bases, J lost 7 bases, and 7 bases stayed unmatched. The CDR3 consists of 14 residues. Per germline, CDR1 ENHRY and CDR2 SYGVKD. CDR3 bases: TGTGCCACCAGCCTACTAGCGGGGGGGAATGAGCAGTTCTTC. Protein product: CATSLLAGGNEQFF.

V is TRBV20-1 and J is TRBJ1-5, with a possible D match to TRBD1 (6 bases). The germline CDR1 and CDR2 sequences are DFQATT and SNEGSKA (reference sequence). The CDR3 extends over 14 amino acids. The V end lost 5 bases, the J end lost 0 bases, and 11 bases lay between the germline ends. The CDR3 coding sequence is TGCAGTGCTCCGAGGGGGGGTAGCAATCAGCCCCAGCATTTT. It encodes CSAPRGGSNQPQHF.

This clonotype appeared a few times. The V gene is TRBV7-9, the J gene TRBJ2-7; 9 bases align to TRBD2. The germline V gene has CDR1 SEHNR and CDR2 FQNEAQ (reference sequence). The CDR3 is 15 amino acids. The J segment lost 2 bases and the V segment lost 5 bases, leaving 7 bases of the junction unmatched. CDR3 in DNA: TGTGCCAGCAGCCTCCCTCGCGGGGGGGCCTACGAGCAGTACTTC. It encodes CASSLPRGGAYEQYF. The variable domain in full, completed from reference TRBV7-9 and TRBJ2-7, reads DTGVSQNPRHKITKRGQNVTFRCDPISEHNRLYWYRQTLGQGPEFLTYFQNEAQLEKSRLLSDRFSAERPKGSFSTLEIQRTEQGDSAMYLCASSLPRGGAYEQYFGPGTRLTVT.

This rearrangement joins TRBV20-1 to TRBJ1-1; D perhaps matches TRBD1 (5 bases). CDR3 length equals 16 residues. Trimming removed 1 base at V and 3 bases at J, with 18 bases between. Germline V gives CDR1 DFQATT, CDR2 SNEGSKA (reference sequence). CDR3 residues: CSARGGWGASDTEAFF. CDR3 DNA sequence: TGCAGTGCTAGAGGGGGCTGGGGCGCGTCGGACACTGAAGCTTTCTTT.

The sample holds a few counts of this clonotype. The CDR3 DNA sequence: TGTGCCAGCAGCTCCCTTAGCTCCTACAATGAGCAGTTCTTC. It encodes CASSSLSSYNEQFF. The chain links TRBV11-1 to TRBJ2-1; no firm D call. Germline CDR1 and CDR2: SGHAT and FQDESV (reference sequence). The CDR3 is made up of 14 amino acids. Trimming stripped 4 bases from V and 0 bases from J, with 7 bases between.

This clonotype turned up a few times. In nucleotides, the CDR3 is TGTGCCAGCATCCTTTATGGGGGCAGGGGCACCAACGAGCAGTACTTC. It encodes CASILYGGRGTNEQYF. The chain has TRBV5-6 and TRBJ2-5, with D possibly matching TRBD1 (6 bases). With the DNA end fitting TRBJ2-7 better, the J assignment may be wrong. This CDR3 has 16 residues. Germline V gene lookup returns CDR1 SGHDT and CDR2 YYEEEE.

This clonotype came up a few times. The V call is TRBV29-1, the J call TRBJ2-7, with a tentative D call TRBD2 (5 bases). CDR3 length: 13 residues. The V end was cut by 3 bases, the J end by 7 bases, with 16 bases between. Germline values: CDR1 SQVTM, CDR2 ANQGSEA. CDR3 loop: CSVEAPARREQYF. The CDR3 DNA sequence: TGCAGCGTTGAGGCCCCAGCCAGGAGGGAGCAGTACTTC.

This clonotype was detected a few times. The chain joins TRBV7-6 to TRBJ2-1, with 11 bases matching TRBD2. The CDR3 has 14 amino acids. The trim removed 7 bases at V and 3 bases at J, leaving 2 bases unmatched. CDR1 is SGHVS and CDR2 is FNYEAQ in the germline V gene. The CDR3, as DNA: TGTGCCAGCACCCTAGCGGGGGGCTACAATGAGCAGTTCTTC. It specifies CASTLAGGYNEQFF.

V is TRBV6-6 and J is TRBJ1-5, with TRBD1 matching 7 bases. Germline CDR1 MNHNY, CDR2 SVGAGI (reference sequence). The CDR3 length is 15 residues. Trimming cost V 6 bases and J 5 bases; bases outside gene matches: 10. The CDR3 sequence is CASSSHGTADQPQHF. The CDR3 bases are TGTGCCAGCAGCAGCCACGGGACAGCTGATCAGCCCCAGCATTTT.